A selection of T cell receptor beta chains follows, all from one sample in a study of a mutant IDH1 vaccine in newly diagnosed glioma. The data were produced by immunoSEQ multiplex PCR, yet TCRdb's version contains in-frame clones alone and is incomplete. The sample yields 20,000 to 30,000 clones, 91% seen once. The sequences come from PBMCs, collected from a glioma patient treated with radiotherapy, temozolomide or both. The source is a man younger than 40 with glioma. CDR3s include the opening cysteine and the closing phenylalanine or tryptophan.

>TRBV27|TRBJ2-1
CASSSRGRLSYNEQFF
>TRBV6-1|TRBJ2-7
CASTPGPALEQYF
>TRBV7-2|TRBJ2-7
CASSLGTSGGYEQYF
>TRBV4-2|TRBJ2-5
CASSPTGTSEGEQYF
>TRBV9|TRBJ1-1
CASSVDQGNTEAFF
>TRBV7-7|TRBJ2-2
CASSALRGTGELFF
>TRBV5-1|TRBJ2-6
CASRPQGGPSGANVLTF
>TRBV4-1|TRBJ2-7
CASSQAPGLAYEQYF
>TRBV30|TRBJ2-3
CAWSEGHTDTQYF
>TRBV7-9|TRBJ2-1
CASSSGLAYNEQFF
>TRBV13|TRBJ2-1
CASSLEPGLAYYNEQFF
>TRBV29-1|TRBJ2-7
CSVKTGQSYEQYF
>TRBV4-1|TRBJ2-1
CASSQAPFREGAYNEQFF
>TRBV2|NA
CAAAGGRGEQYF
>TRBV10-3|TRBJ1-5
CAISEWEQGIQHF
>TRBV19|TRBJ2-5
CATGTGRQETQYF
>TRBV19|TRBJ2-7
CASSIRESYEQYF
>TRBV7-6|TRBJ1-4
CASSLAWGGETNEKLFF
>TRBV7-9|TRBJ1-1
CASSLHRGGAGNTEAFF
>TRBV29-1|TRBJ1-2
CSVKVSGANYGYTF
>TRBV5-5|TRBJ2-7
CASSLGQGKGYEQYF
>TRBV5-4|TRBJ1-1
CASSSARDVGPTEAFF
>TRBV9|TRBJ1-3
CASSVGRQYFSGNTIYF
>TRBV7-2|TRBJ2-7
CASSLDDYEQYF